This T cell receptor (beta chain) was captured by sequencing in a study of control samples from healthy donors and cancer patients. Repertoires were generated with immunoSEQ multiplex PCR, while TCRdb's copy carries only in-frame clones and drops some. The sample lists some 120,000 clones, about 94% occurring once. Trimming took off 1 base at V and 11 bases at J, with 15 bases between the two ends. The CDR3 is 14 amino acids. Germline V CDR1 and CDR2: LNHNV, YYDKDF (reference sequence). The sequence was obtained from a young man in good health. The chain is built from TRBV15 and TRBJ1-5; D is ambiguous. Sequenced material: blood. The CDR3 DNA reads TGTGCCACCAGCAGAGCCGTGGATCAACAATCCCAGCATTTT. It encodes CATSRAVDQQSQHF.